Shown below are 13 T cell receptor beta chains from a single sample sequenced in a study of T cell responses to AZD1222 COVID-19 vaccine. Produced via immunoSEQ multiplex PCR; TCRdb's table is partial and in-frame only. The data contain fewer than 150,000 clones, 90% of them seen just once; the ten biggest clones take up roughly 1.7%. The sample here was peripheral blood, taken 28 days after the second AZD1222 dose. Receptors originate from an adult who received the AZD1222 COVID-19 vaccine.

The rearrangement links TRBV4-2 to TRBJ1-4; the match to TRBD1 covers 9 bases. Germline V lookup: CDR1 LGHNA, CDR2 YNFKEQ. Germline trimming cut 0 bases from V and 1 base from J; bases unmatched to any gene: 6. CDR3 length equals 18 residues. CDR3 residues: CASSQDTDRGLTNEKLFF. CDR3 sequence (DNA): TGTGCCAGCAGCCAAGATACGGACAGGGGTTTAACTAATGAAAAACTGTTTTTT.

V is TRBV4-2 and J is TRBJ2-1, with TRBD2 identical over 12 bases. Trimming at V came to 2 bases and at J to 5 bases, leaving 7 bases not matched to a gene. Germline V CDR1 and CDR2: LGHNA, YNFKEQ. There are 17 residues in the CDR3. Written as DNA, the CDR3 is TGTGCCAGCAGCCAAAGACTAGCGGGGGAGCTTAACAATGAGCAGTTCTTC. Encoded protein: CASSQRLAGELNNEQFF.

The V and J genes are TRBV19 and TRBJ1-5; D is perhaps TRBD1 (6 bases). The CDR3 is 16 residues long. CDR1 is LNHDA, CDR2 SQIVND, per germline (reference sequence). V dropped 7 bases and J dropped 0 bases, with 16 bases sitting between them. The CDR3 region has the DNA TGTGCCAGTACTCTAGGTACAGGGTTTAGCAATCAGCCCCAGCATTTT. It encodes CASTLGTGFSNQPQHF.

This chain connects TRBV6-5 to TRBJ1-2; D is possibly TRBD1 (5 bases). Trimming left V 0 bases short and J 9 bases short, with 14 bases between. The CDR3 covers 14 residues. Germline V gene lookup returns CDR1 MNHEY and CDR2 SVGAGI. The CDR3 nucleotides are TGTGCCAGCAGTTACTCCACGGGGCGGGGTAGCTACACCTTC. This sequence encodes CASSYSTGRGSYTF.

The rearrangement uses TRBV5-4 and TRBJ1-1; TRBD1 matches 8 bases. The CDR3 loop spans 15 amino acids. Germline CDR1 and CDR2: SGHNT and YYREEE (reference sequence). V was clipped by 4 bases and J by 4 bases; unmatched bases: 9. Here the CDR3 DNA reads TGTGCCAGCAGCCCCGGACAGGGTCGGGTCACTGAAGCTTTCTTT. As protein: CASSPGQGRVTEAFF.

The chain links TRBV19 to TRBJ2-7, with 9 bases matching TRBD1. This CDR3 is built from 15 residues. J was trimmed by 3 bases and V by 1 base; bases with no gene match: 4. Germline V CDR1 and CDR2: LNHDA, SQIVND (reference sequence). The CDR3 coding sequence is TGTGCCAGTAGTATAGCTAGGACAGGGGTCTACGAGCAGTACTTC. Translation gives CASSIARTGVYEQYF.

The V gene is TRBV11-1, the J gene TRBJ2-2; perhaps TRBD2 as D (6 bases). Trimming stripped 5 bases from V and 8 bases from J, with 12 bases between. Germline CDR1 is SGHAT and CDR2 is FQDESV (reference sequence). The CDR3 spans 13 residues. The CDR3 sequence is CASSLGGAGELFF. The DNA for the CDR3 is TGTGCCAGCAGCCTAGGCGGGGCTGGGGAGCTGTTTTTT. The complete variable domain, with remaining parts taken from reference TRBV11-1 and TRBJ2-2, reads EAEVAQSPRYKITEKSQAVAFWCDPISGHATLYWYRQILGQGPELLVQFQDESVVDDSQLPKDRFSAERLKGVDSTLKIQPAELGDSAMYLCASSLGGAGELFFGEGSRLTVL.

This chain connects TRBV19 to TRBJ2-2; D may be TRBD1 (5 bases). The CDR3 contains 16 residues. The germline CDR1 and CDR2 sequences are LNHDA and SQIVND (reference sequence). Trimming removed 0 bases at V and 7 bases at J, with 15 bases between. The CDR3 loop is CASSIDPGWRFGELFF. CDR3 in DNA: TGTGCCAGTAGTATAGATCCAGGGTGGCGCTTCGGGGAGCTGTTTTTT.

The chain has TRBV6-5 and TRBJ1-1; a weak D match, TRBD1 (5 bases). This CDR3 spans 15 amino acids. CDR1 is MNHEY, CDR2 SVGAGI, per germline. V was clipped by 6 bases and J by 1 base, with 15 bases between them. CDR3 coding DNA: TGTGCCAGCAGCCCCGGGGGTCACGCGAACACTGAAGCTTTCTTT. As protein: CASSPGGHANTEAFF.

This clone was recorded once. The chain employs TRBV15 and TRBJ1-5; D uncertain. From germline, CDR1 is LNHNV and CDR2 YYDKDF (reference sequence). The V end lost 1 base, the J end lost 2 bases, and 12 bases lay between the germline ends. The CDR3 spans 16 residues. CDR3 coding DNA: TGTGCCACCAGCAGAGTTACATTCGGCGGCAATCAGCCCCAGCATTTT. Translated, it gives CATSRVTFGGNQPQHF. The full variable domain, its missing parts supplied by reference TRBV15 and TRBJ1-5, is DAMVIQNPRYQVTQFGKPVTLSCSQTLNHNVMYWYQQKSSQAPKLLFHYYDKDFNNEADTPDNFQSRRPNTSFCFLDIRSPGLGDTAMYLCATSRVTFGGNQPQHFGDGTRLSIL.

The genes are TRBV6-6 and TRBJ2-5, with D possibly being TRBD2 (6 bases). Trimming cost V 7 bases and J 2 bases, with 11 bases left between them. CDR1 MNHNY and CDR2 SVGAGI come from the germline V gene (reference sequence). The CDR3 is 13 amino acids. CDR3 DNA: TGTGCCAGCATTCGGGGGTTTCAAGAGACCCAGTACTTC. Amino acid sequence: CASIRGFQETQYF.

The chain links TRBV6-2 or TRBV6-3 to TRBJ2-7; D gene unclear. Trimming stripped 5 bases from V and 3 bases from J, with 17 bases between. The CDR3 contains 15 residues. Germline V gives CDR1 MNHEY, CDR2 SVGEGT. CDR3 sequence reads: CASSTRATPVYEQYF. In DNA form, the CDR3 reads TGTGCCAGCAGTACCCGCGCGACCCCCGTCTACGAGCAGTACTTC.

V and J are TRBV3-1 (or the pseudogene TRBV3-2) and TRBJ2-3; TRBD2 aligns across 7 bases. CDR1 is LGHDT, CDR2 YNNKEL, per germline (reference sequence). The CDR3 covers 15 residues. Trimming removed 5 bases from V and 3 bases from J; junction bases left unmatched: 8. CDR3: CASSGGSAGTDTQYF. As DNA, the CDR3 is TGTGCCAGCAGCGGGGGATCAGCGGGAACAGATACGCAGTATTTT.